These 3 T cell receptor beta chains share one sample of origin, sequenced in a study of OX40 agonist ivuxolimab in advanced cancers. The data were produced by immunoSEQ multiplex PCR, yet TCRdb's version contains in-frame clones alone and is incomplete. Of roughly 56,000 clones in the sample, roughly nine tenths are singletons; the top ten hold around 0.8%. The source was CD4+ or CD8+ T cells sorted from blood, collected in a trial of the OX40 agonist ivuxolimab. Receptors were obtained from an adult with an advanced solid tumor such as melanoma, head and neck, liver or kidney cancer.

The chain carries TRBV6-1 and TRBJ1-1; tentative D call: TRBD1 (5 bases). The CDR3 runs to 15 residues. The V gene's germline CDR1 is MNHNS and CDR2 SASEGT. Trimming took 3 bases from V and 2 from J, leaving 13 bases between them. CDR3 amino acids: CASSDPRVGNTEAFF. The CDR3, as DNA: TGTGCCAGCAGTGACCCCAGGGTTGGAAACACTGAAGCTTTCTTT.

The V gene is TRBV28, the J gene TRBJ2-6; 8 bases are shared with TRBD1. V was pared by 6 bases and J by 0 bases, with 7 bases of the junction left unmatched. From germline, CDR1 is MDHEN and CDR2 SYDVKM. The CDR3 runs to 17 residues. CDR3 DNA sequence: TGTGCCAGCAGGAGGACAGGGCCCTTCTCTGGGGCCAACGTCCTGACTTTC. It codes for CASRRTGPFSGANVLTF.

V gene TRBV18 combines with J gene TRBJ1-3; D remains unclear. V dropped 3 bases and J dropped 0 bases, with 12 bases sitting between them. The CDR3 consists of 16 residues. CDR1 is KGHSH and CDR2 is LQKENI in the germline V gene. The CDR3 protein is CASSPSGRRSGNTIYF. Here the CDR3 DNA reads TGTGCCAGCTCACCGAGTGGCCGTCGCTCTGGAAACACCATATATTTT.